Listed below are T cell receptor beta chains from one sample, sequenced in a study of CD8 T cells in cerebrospinal fluid in Alzheimer's disease. TCRdb re-analyzed the 10x single-cell sequencing reads; it lists each CDR3 protein once, without DNA. This sample's table has over 1,500 distinct CDR3 sequences. The sample was cerebrospinal fluid. These receptors all stem from a human donor in good health. Both conserved end residues are part of each CDR3. The listing skips clone size in some rows; elsewhere it reads once, few, many or a size class.

v_call	clone_size	j_call	cdr3_aa
TRBV20-1	medium-sized	TRBJ1-1	CSAPTGVVTEAFF
TRBV7-2	medium-sized	TRBJ1-6	CASTFSDRGGPLHF
TRBV14	medium-sized	TRBJ2-3	CASSQRGGVVDTQYF
TRBV9	medium-sized	TRBJ2-1	CASTAAAGGRYNEQFF
TRBV19	-	TRBJ1-6	CASSHGGGALHF
TRBV9	medium-sized	TRBJ2-3	CASSVLERSTDTQYF
TRBV2	medium-sized	TRBJ1-3	CASRPTRSSGNTIYF
TRBV20-1	medium-sized	TRBJ2-3	CSARQGTYSDTQYF
TRBV6-2/TRBV6-3	large	TRBJ2-3	CASSPGTSGRTQYF
TRBV4-1	medium-sized	TRBJ1-1	CASSQDMGIPNRFNTEAFF
TRBV11-3	medium-sized	TRBJ1-4	CASSARTGPGEKLFF
TRBV7-2	large	TRBJ2-2	CASSPGQSTGELFF
TRBV5-1	large	TRBJ2-1	CATRENYNEQFF
TRBV12-3/TRBV12-4	medium-sized	TRBJ1-2	CASREAGTAYGYTF
TRBV5-1	medium-sized	TRBJ1-4	CASSGGGHNEKLFF
TRBV7-9	medium-sized	TRBJ1-5	CASSLSGNQPQHF
TRBV5-5	medium-sized	TRBJ2-1	CASSPHAGNEQFF
TRBV7-9	large	TRBJ1-1	CASSILVGTPNTEAFF
TRBV27	-	TRBJ2-3	CASSLVGWGGTDTQYF
TRBV30	medium-sized	TRBJ2-7	CAWSVRPGNEQYF
TRBV18	medium-sized	TRBJ1-2	CASSPWTVPNYGYTF
TRBV6-5	medium-sized	TRBJ2-7	CASLRLGSYEQYF
TRBV3-1	medium-sized	TRBJ2-1	CASSQAQVWYNEQFF
TRBV7-9	medium-sized	TRBJ2-7	CASSSIRGSGFEQYF
TRBV5-1	medium-sized	TRBJ2-3	CASSSATSGGDTQYF
TRBV5-4	medium-sized	TRBJ2-1	CASSQTSGRGQFF
TRBV6-1	large	TRBJ2-1	CASSTIQVFEQFF
TRBV13	medium-sized	TRBJ1-1	CASSLRDRTEAFF
TRBV20-1	large	TRBJ2-7	CSARQGYEQYF
TRBV7-2	medium-sized	TRBJ1-1	CATRFRSQPNTEAFF
TRBV10-3	large	TRBJ1-1	CAISEGTGWNTEAFF
TRBV3-2	medium-sized	TRBJ2-7	CASTGWGEQYF
TRBV5-4	medium-sized	TRBJ1-3	CASSSKTSGNTIYF
TRBV2	medium-sized	TRBJ2-1	CASSGESYNEQFF
TRBV7-2	medium-sized	TRBJ1-4	CASSLLGVGGIGEKLFF
TRBV11-2	medium-sized	TRBJ2-3	CASSYRSWTSSGDTQYF
TRBV28	medium-sized	TRBJ2-7	CASSSPFEQYF
TRBV5-6	medium-sized	TRBJ2-1	CASTPPGLAGRVNKEQFF
TRBV29-1	medium-sized	TRBJ1-2	CSVSKGRANYGYTF
TRBV7-2	medium-sized	TRBJ1-6	CASSLGMAWTNSPLHF
TRBV28	medium-sized	TRBJ2-1	CASSDHISYNEQFF
TRBV4-3	medium-sized	TRBJ2-7	CASSRGSTASEQYF
TRBV20-1	medium-sized	TRBJ1-2	CSAPRGGLGYTF
TRBV28	medium-sized	TRBJ2-5	CASSLLGGMGETQYF
TRBV28	medium-sized	TRBJ1-4	CASSPFSVSGNEKLFF
TRBV6-1	medium-sized	TRBJ2-1	CASTPGNEQFF
TRBV6-2/TRBV6-3	medium-sized	TRBJ2-4	CASTDGGGSGKNIQYF
TRBV6-5	medium-sized	TRBJ2-7	CASSSGPVSEQYF